This TCR beta chain was sequenced during a study of shared T cell receptors in the human thymus. Profiled with immunoSEQ multiplex PCR; TCRdb holds only in-frame clones, not every one. This sample has hundreds of thousands of clones, with around 87% found just once. The CDR3 is made up of 12 amino acids. Trimming at V came to 11 bases and at J to 5 bases, leaving 9 bases not matched to a gene. Germline V lookup: CDR1 MNHEY, CDR2 SMNVEV (reference sequence). The same sample was also used in a study of human thymus T cells. That source notes: Resections were taken during corrective heart surgery, and the thymus tissue came from these.

The receptor was derived from a boy younger than two with a congenital heart defect. The V and J genes are TRBV27 and TRBJ2-7; TRBD1 aligns across 7 bases. Sequenced input: thymocytes. The chain's CDR3 is CAVEGAGHEQYF. CDR3 nucleotides: TGTGCCGTCGAGGGGGCCGGCCACGAGCAGTACTTC.